The 16 T cell receptor beta chains below come from one sample, sequenced in a study of cytomegalovirus exposure and HLA in healthy donors. Vbeta (60) and Jbeta (13) primers were used in the PCR. Profiling relied on immunoSEQ multiplex PCR, and the TCRdb table lists in-frame clones only, not all of them. The table records some 180,000 clones, roughly 13% of them present only once. The sample was PBMCs. The receptors were gathered from a man aged 50 to 59 in good health and CMV-seropositive.

The chain joins TRBV18 to TRBJ2-2; tentative D call: TRBD1 (6 bases). The length of the CDR3 is 17 residues. Germline-derived CDR1 and CDR2 are KGHSH and LQKENI. V lost 3 bases and J 4 bases, leaving 18 bases between the germline ends. CDR3 region: CASSPQFRGQGTGELFF. The CDR3 bases are TGTGCCAGCTCACCTCAGTTCAGGGGACAAGGCACCGGGGAGCTGTTTTTT.

The chain employs TRBV9 and TRBJ2-2; 8 bases are shared with TRBD2. The V segment lost 2 bases and the J segment 0 bases; nucleotides outside the gene matches: 3. CDR1 SGDLS and CDR2 YYNGEE come from the germline V gene. The CDR3 loop spans 16 amino acids. Here the CDR3 DNA reads TGTGCCAGCAGCGTTCGCGGGGGGACGAACACCGGGGAGCTGTTTTTT. Its protein is CASSVRGGTNTGELFF.

V gene TRBV27 combines with J gene TRBJ2-7; 10 nucleotides align to TRBD1. Germline loops: CDR1 MNHEY, CDR2 SMNVEV (reference sequence). Unmatched junction bases numbered 12, after V lost 10 bases and J lost 3 bases. This CDR3 region has 15 residues. CDR3 region: CANLPGDRGHYEQYV. The CDR3 DNA follows: TGTGCCAATTTACCCGGGGACAGGGGCCACTACGAGCAGTACGTC.

The chain links TRBV7-8 to TRBJ2-7; 8 positions match TRBD2. The junction had 7 bases not matched to a gene; V was cut back by 5 bases and J by 7 bases. This CDR3 is 13 amino acids long. CDR1 is SGHVS and CDR2 is FQNEAQ in the germline V gene. CDR3 sequence (DNA): TGTGCCAGCAGCCATCCGGGGGGGGGAGAGCAGTACTTC. Protein product: CASSHPGGGEQYF.

This clone was found a few times. The chain uses TRBV9 and TRBJ1-1; perhaps TRBD1 as D (6 bases). In germline, CDR1 is SGDLS, CDR2 YYNGEE. The CDR3 is 14 amino acids. The ends were cut back, 4 bases at V and 0 bases at J, with 10 bases in the middle. CDR3 region: CASSTGPLNTEAFF. The CDR3 DNA follows: TGTGCCAGCAGCACAGGGCCCCTGAACACTGAAGCTTTCTTT.

The chain employs TRBV7-8 and TRBJ2-2, with a tentative D call TRBD1 (5 bases). Germline V gene data show CDR1 as SGHVS and CDR2 as FQNEAQ. CDR3 size: 16 residues. V was pared by 3 bases and J by 2 bases, with 13 bases between. Here the CDR3 reads CASSLTVVINTGELFF. The CDR3 DNA reads as TGTGCCAGCAGCTTGACAGTAGTGATAAACACCGGGGAGCTGTTTTTT.

J is TRBJ2-3 and V is TRBV11-3; tentatively, D is TRBD2 (5 bases). This CDR3 is built from 14 residues. Trimming removed 5 bases from V and 1 base from J, with 10 bases in between. CDR1 SGHNT and CDR2 YENEEA come from the germline V gene. CDR3 protein: CASSGFGGTDTQYF. CDR3 in DNA: TGTGCCAGCAGCGGATTCGGGGGCACAGATACGCAGTATTTT. The full variable domain, completed using reference TRBV11-3 and TRBJ2-3, is EAGVVQSPRYKIIEKKQPVAFWCNPISGHNTLYWYLQNLGQGPELLIRYENEEAVDDSQLPKDRFSAERLKGVDSTLKIQPAELGDSAVYLCASSGFGGTDTQYFGPGTRLTVL.

Notes on this clone: One junction end disagrees with the germline gene, perhaps due to a read error. The genes are TRBV6-5 and TRBJ2-1; 8 bases map to TRBD1. The CDR3 runs to 13 residues. CDR1 and CDR2 (germline): MNHEY, SVGAGI. CDR3 DNA: TGTGCCACCAGTAGGAACAGGGGGAATGAGCAGTTCTTC. Translated, it gives CATSRNRGNEQFF.

This clone appeared a few times. V and J are TRBV7-8 and TRBJ2-3; D unclear. This CDR3 is built from 13 residues. CDR1 is SGHVS, CDR2 FQNEAQ, per germline. V was shortened by 1 base and J by 4 bases, with 6 bases between the two germline ends. The DNA for the CDR3 is TGTGCCAGCAGCTTAGACGCGTCAGATACGCAGTATTTT. Translation: CASSLDASDTQYF. The full variable domain, completed using reference TRBV7-8 and TRBJ2-3, is GAGVSQSPRYKVAKRGQDVALRCDPISGHVSLFWYQQALGQGPEFLTYFQNEAQLDKSGLPSDRFFAERPEGSVSTLKIQRTQQEDSAVYLCASSLDASDTQYFGPGTRLTVL.

The chain couples TRBV5-6 to TRBJ1-3; 7 positions match TRBD1. Germline V gene data show CDR1 as SGHDT and CDR2 as YYEEEE. CDR3 size: 17 residues. The trim removed 3 bases at V and 4 bases at J, leaving 13 bases unmatched. The CDR3 sequence is CASSWGPTGRLGNTIYF. CDR3 DNA: TGTGCCAGCAGCTGGGGGCCGACAGGGAGGCTCGGAAACACCATATATTTT.

In its sample, this clone was seen a few times. The chain employs TRBV23-1 and TRBJ2-7; TRBD2 might be the D (5 bases). TRBV23-1 is assigned to the ORF class and has an uncertain function. Trimming took 2 bases from V and 4 from J, leaving 21 bases between them. This CDR3 comprises 17 residues. CDR3 coding DNA: TGCGCCAGCAGTCAAAAGGTGGGGAACAGAACGGGATACGAGCAGTACTTC. Translating it yields CASSQKVGNRTGYEQYF.

The V gene is TRBV7-2, the J gene TRBJ1-2, with no clear D. Per the germline V gene, CDR1 is SGHTA and CDR2 is FQGNSA. Trimming took 1 base from V and 1 from J, leaving 7 bases between them. The length of the CDR3 is 14 residues. The CDR3 region is CASSLELYNYGYTF. The DNA for the CDR3 is TGTGCCAGCAGCTTAGAACTTTATAACTATGGCTACACCTTC.

This chain links TRBV5-1 with TRBJ1-6; possibly TRBD1 for D (6 bases). Deletions cut 4 bases from V and 3 bases from J, with 11 bases between. The germline CDR1 and CDR2 sequences are SGHRS and YFSETQ. The CDR3 is 15 residues long. CDR3 DNA sequence: TGCGCCAGCAGCCTGGACAGCCTCTATAATTCACCCCTCCACTTT. It specifies CASSLDSLYNSPLHF.

This clone was seen more than once but under ten times. This chain uses TRBV6-5 with TRBJ2-7, with D perhaps TRBD1 (6 bases). Between the trimmed V and J ends, which lost 6 bases and 3 bases, there was a span of 18 bases. The CDR3 is 15 amino acids. From germline, CDR1 is MNHEY and CDR2 SVGAGI. For the CDR3, the DNA is TGTGCCAGCAGCCGCGACCCCGGGACACTCTACGAGCAGTACTTC. Translated, it gives CASSRDPGTLYEQYF.

DNA of the CDR3: TGTGCCAGCAGTTACTCGTCACTAGCGGGGCGGGAGACCCAGTACTTC. Translated: CASSYSSLAGRETQYF. The genes are TRBV6-5 and TRBJ2-5; 10 bases agree with TRBD2. The CDR3 runs to 16 residues. V lost 0 bases to trimming and J lost 5 bases; unmatched junction nucleotides: 6. Germline V lookup: CDR1 MNHEY, CDR2 SVGAGI.

In its sample, this clone was seen a few times. The rearrangement joins TRBV9 to TRBJ1-4; 11 positions match TRBD1. The germline CDR1 and CDR2 sequences are SGDLS and YYNGEE. The length of the CDR3 is 15 residues. V was pared by 3 bases and J by 8 bases, with 6 bases of the junction left unmatched. CDR3 nucleotide sequence: TGTGCCAGCAGCGCAGGACAGGGGGCGCGCGAAAAACTGTTTTTT. It encodes CASSAGQGAREKLFF. Variable domain in full (rest from reference TRBV9 and TRBJ1-4): DSGVTQTPKHLITATGQRVTLRCSPRSGDLSVYWYQQSLDQGLQFLIQYYNGEERAKGNILERFSAQQFPDLHSELNLSSLELGDSALYFCASSAGQGAREKLFFGSGTQLSVL.